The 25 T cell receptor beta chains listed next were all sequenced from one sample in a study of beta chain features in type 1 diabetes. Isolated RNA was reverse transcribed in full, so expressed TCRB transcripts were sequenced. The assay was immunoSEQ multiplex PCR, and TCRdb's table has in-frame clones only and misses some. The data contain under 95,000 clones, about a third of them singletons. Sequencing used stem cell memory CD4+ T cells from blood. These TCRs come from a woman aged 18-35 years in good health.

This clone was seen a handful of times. CDR3 DNA sequence: TGTGCCAGCAGCGTAGCTTCGGGACAGGGCAGTGGAAACACCATATATTTT. It specifies CASSVASGQGSGNTIYF. V is TRBV9 and J is TRBJ1-3; TRBD1 matches at 9 bases. Germline CDR1 SGDLS, CDR2 YYNGEE. The CDR3 spans 17 residues. Unmatched junction bases numbered 7, after V lost 0 bases and J lost 3 bases.

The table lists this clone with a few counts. CDR3 in DNA: TGCGCCAGCAGCCAAGATTTAGTACAGAACCCCTACAATCAGCCCCAGCATTTT. Translating it yields CASSQDLVQNPYNQPQHF. The chain combines TRBV4-1 with TRBJ1-5, with D unresolved. Germline CDR1 is MGHRA and CDR2 is YSYEKL. The CDR3 length is 18 residues. Trimming left V 0 bases short and J 3 bases short, with 18 bases between.

The DNA of the CDR3 is TGTGCCAGCTCACCCCGACAGGGGGCCTATGGCTACACCTTC. Translation: CASSPRQGAYGYTF. The chain carries TRBV18 and TRBJ1-2; TRBD1 matches at 10 bases. Trimming at V came to 3 bases and at J to 4 bases, leaving 2 bases not matched to a gene. This CDR3 has 14 amino acids. Germline values: CDR1 KGHSH, CDR2 LQKENI.

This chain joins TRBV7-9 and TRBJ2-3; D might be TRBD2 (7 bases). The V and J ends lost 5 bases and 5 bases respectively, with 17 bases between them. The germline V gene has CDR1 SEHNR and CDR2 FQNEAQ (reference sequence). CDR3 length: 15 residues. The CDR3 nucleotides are TGTGCCAGCAGCCCAAGGGGGGGGCCGGAAGATACGCAGTATTTT. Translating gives CASSPRGGPEDTQYF.

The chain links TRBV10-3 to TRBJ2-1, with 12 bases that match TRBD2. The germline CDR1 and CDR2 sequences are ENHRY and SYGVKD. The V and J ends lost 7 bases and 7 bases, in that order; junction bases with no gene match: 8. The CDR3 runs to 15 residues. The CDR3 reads CAITTTSGSLNEQFF. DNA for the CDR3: TGTGCCATCACCACGACTAGCGGGAGTTTGAATGAGCAGTTCTTC.

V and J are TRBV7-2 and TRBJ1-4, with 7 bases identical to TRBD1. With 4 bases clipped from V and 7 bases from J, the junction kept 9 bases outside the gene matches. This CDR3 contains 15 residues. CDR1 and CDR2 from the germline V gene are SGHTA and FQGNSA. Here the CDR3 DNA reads TGTGCCAGCAGCTCCCCAGGGGGGTTTGGTGAAAAACTGTTTTTT. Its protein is CASSSPGGFGEKLFF.

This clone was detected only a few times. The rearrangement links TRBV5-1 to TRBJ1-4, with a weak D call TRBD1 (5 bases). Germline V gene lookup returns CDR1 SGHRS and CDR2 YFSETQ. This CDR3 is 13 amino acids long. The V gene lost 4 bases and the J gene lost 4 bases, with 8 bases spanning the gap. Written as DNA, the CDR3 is TGCGCCAGCAGCACTGACAGTAATGAAAAACTGTTTTTT. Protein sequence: CASSTDSNEKLFF.

In DNA, the CDR3 is TGCGCCAGCAGCGCCGGACAGGGTGCCTACAATGAGCAGTTCTTC. Translated: CASSAGQGAYNEQFF. This chain connects TRBV4-3 to TRBJ2-1; TRBD1 agrees at 8 bases. The CDR3 length is 15 residues. V was pared by 5 bases and J by 2 bases, with 5 bases of the junction left unmatched. Germline values: CDR1 LGHNA, CDR2 YSLEER.

CDR3 region: CASSVDGGAGTGELFF. Here the CDR3 DNA reads TGTGCCAGCAGCGTAGATGGAGGGGCGGGCACCGGGGAGCTGTTTTTT. The genes are TRBV9 and TRBJ2-2; possible D gene TRBD2, 6 bases. The ends were cut back, 0 bases at V and 4 bases at J, with 13 bases in the middle. This CDR3 is built from 16 residues. CDR1 SGDLS and CDR2 YYNGEE come from the germline V gene.

The CDR3 sequence is CASSPDSVYGYTF. CDR3 DNA: TGTGCCAGCAGCCCGGACAGCGTCTATGGCTACACCTTC. V and J are TRBV5-4 and TRBJ1-2, with a weak D call TRBD1 (6 bases). V was trimmed by 4 bases and J by 4 bases, leaving 11 bases between them. From germline, CDR1 is SGHNT and CDR2 YYREEE (reference sequence). The CDR3 consists of 13 residues.

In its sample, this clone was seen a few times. The chain's CDR3 is CSVEGLNYGYTF. CDR3 nucleotides: TGCAGCGTTGAAGGGCTCAACTATGGCTACACCTTC. The rearrangement links TRBV29-1 to TRBJ1-2; D unresolved. Germline CDR1 SQVTM, CDR2 ANQGSEA. The CDR3 loop spans 12 amino acids. V shed 1 base and J shed 2 bases, with 5 bases lying between them.

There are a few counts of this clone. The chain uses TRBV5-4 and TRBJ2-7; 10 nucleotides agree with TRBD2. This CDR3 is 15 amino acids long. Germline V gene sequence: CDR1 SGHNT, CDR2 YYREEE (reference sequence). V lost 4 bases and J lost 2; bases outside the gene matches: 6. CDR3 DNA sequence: TGTGCCAGCAGCGCCGGGACTAGCGAAACCTACGAGCAGTACTTC. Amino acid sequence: CASSAGTSETYEQYF.

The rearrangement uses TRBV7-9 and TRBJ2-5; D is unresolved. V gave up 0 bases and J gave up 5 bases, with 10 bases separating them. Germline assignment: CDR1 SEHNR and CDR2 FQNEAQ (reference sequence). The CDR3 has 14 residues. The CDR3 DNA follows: TGTGCCAGCAGCTTAGCACCCGGTTCGGAGACCCAGTACTTC. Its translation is CASSLAPGSETQYF.

The CDR3 spells CASSQASGSWDYEQYF. For the CDR3, the DNA is TGTGCCAGCAGCCAAGCTAGCGGGAGTTGGGACTACGAGCAGTACTTC. The chain recombines TRBV4-2 with TRBJ2-7, with TRBD2 matching 10 bases. The CDR3 contains 16 residues. The germline gives CDR1 LGHNA, CDR2 YNFKEQ. V shed 1 base and J 3 bases; nucleotides not matched to a gene: 6.

The CDR3 nucleotides read TGTGCCAGCAGCTTAGACTACTCTGGAAACACCATATATTTT. It is translated as CASSLDYSGNTIYF. The chain links TRBV11-2 to TRBJ1-3; D gene uncertain. Germline lookup yields CDR1 SGHAT and CDR2 FQNNGV. V was trimmed by 0 bases and J by 0 bases, leaving 3 bases between them. The length of the CDR3 is 14 residues.

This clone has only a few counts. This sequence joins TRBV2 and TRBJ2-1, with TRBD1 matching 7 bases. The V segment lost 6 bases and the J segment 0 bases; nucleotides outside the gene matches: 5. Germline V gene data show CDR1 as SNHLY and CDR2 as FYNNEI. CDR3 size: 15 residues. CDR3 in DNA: TGTGCCAGCAGCCGGGGACAGACCTCCTACAATGAGCAGTTCTTC. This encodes CASSRGQTSYNEQFF.

CDR3 in DNA: TGTGCCAGCAGGCCTTCCTTTCGGGGCGGGGCCTACGAGCAGTACTTC. Translated, it gives CASRPSFRGGAYEQYF. This rearrangement joins TRBV21-1 to TRBJ2-7; the table's D call, TRBD2, has no DNA check behind it. TRBV21-1 constitutes a pseudogene. The CDR3 sequence is 16 residues long.

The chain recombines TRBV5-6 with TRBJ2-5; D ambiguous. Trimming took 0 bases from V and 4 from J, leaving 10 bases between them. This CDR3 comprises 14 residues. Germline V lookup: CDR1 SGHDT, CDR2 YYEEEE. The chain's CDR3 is CASSLVIRGETQYF. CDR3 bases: TGTGCCAGCAGCTTGGTGATTAGAGGAGAGACCCAGTACTTC.

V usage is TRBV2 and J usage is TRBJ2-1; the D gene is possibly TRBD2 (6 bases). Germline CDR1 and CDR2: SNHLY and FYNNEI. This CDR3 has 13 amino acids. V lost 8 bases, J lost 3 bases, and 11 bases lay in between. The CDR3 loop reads CASFEGLYNEQFF. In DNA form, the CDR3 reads TGTGCCAGCTTTGAGGGACTCTACAATGAGCAGTTCTTC.

CDR3 loop: CASRSHNTGGTEAFF. The CDR3, as DNA: TGTGCCAGCAGGTCGCACAATACAGGGGGGACTGAAGCTTTCTTT. The V gene is TRBV6-6, the J gene TRBJ1-1, with 8 bases aligning to TRBD1. J lost 5 bases, V lost 6 bases, and 11 bases had no gene match. Germline CDR1 is MNHNY and CDR2 is SVGAGI (reference sequence). The CDR3 length is 15 residues.

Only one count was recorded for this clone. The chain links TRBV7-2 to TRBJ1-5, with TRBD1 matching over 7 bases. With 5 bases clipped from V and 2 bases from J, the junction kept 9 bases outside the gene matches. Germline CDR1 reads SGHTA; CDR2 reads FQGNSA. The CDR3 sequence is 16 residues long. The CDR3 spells CASSLLTGSGNQPQHF. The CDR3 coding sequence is TGTGCCAGCAGCCTATTGACAGGGTCAGGCAATCAGCCCCAGCATTTT.

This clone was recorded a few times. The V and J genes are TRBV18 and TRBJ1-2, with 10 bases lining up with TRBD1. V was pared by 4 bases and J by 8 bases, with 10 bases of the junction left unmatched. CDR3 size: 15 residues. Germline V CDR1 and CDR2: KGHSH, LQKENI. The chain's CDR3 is CASSQWDRGGSGYTF. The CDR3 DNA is TGTGCCAGCTCACAGTGGGACAGGGGAGGTTCCGGCTACACCTTC. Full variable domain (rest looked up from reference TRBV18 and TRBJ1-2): NAGVMQNPRHLVRRRGQEARLRCSPMKGHSHVYWYRQLPEEGLKFMVYLQKENIIDESGMPKERFSAEFPKEGPSILRIQQVVRGDSAAYFCASSQWDRGGSGYTFGSGTRLTVV.

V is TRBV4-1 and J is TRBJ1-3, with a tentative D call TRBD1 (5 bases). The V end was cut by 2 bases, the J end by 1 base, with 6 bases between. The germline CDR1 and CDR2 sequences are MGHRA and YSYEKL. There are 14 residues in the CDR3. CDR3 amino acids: CASSQQGSGNTIYF. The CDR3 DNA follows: TGCGCCAGCAGCCAACAGGGTTCTGGAAACACCATATATTTT.

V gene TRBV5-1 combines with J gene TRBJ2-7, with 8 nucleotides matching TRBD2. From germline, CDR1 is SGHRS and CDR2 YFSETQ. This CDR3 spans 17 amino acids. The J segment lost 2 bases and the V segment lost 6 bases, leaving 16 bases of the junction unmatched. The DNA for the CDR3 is TGCGCCAGCACCCCCGGATGGGGTAGCGGGACAACCTACGAGCAGTACTTC. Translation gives CASTPGWGSGTTYEQYF. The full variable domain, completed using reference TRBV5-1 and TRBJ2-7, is KAGVTQTPRYLIKTRGQQVTLSCSPISGHRSVSWYQQTPGQGLQFLFEYFSETQRNKGNFPGRFSGRQFSNSRSEMNVSTLELGDSALYLCASTPGWGSGTTYEQYFGPGTRLTVT.

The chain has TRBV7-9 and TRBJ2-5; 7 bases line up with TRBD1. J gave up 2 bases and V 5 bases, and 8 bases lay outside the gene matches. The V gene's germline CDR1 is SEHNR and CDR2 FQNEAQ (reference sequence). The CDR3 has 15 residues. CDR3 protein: CASSQARDSQETQYF. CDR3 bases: TGTGCCAGCAGCCAAGCCCGGGACAGTCAAGAGACCCAGTACTTC.